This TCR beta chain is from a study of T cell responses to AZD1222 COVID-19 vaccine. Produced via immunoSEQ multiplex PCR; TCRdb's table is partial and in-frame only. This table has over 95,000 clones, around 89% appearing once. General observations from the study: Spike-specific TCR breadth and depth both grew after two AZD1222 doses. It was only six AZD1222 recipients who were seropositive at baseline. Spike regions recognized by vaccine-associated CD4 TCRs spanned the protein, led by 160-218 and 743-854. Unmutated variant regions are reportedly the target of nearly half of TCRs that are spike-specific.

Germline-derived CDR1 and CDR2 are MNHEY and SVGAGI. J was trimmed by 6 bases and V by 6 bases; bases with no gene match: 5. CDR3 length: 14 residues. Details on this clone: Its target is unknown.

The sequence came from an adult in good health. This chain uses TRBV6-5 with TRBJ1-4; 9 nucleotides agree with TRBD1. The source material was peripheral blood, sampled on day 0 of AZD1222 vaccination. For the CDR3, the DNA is TGTGCCAGCAGCTTGACAGGGGGGTATGAAAAACTGTTTTTT. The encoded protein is CASSLTGGYEKLFF.